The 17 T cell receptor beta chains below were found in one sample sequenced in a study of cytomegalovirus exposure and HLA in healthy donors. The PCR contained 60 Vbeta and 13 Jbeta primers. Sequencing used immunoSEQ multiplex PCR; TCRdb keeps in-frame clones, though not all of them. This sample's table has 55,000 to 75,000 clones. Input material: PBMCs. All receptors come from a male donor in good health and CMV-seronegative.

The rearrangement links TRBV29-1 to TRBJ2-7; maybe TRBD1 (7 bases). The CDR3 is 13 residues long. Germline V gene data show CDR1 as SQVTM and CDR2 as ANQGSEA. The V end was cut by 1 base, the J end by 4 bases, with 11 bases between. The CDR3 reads CSVEGAGGYEQYF. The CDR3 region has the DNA TGCAGCGTTGAAGGGGCAGGGGGGTACGAGCAGTACTTC.

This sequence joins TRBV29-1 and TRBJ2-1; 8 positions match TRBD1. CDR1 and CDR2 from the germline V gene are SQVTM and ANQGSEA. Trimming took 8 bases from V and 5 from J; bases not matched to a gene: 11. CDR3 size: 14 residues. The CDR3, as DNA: TGCAGCTGGAGACAGGGGAGCCCCGACAATGAGCAGTTCTTC. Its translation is CSWRQGSPDNEQFF.

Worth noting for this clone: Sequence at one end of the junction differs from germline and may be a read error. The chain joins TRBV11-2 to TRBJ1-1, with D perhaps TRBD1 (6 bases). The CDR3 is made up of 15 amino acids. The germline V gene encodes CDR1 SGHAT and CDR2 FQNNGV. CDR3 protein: CASSALQGAEREDFF. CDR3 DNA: TGTGCCAGCAGCGCGCTACAGGGAGCCGAAAGAGAAGATTTCTTT.

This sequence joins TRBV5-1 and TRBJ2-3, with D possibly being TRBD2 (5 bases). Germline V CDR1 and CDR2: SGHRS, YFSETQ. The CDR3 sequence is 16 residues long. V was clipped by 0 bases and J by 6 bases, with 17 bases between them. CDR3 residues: CASSLEILEGWDTQYF. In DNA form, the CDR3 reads TGCGCCAGCAGCTTGGAAATTTTAGAGGGCTGGGATACGCAGTATTTT.

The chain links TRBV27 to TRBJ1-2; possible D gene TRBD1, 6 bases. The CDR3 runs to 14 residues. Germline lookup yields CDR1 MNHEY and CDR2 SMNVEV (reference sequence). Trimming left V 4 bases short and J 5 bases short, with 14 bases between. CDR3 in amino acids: CASSSGQGPYGYTF. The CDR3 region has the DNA TGTGCCAGCAGTTCGGGGCAGGGGCCATATGGCTACACCTTC.

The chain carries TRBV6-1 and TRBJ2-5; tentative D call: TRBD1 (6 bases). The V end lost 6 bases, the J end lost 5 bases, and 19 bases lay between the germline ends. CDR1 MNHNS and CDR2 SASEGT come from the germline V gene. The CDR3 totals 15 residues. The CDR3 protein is CASRGQGMRGETQYF. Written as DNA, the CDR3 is TGTGCCAGCAGGGGGCAGGGGATGCGAGGGGAGACCCAGTACTTC.

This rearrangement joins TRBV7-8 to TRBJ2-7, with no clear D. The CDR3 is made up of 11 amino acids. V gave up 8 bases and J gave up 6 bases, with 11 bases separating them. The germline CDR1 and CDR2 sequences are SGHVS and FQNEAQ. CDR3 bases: TGTGCCAGCGGCCGCTCTGGCGAGCAGTACTTC. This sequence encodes CASGRSGEQYF.

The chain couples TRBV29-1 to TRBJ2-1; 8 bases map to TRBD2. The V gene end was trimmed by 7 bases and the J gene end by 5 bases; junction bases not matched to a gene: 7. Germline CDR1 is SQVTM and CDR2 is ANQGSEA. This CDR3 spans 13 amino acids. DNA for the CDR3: TGCAGCGCGGGGGGGGAGGCCGACAATGAGCAGTTCTTC. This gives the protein CSAGGEADNEQFF.

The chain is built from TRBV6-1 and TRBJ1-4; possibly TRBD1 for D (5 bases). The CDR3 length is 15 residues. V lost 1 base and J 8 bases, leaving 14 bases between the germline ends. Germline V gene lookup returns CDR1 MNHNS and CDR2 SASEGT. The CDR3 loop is CASSEVREPPEKLFF. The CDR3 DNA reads TGTGCCAGCAGTGAAGTCAGGGAACCCCCGGAAAAACTGTTTTTT.

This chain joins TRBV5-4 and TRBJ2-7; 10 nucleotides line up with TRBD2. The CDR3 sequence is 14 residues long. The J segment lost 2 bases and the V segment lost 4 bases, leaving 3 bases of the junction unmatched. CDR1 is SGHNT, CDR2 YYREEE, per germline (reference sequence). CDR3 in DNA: TGTGCCAGCAGCCAGCGGGAGGGGACCTACGAGCAGTACTTC. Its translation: CASSQREGTYEQYF.

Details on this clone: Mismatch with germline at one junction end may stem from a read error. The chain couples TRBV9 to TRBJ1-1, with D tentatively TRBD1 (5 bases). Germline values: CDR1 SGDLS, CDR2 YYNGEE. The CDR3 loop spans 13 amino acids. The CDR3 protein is CASSVEGYTEDFF. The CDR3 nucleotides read TGTGCCAGCAGCGTGGAGGGGTACACTGAAGATTTCTTT.

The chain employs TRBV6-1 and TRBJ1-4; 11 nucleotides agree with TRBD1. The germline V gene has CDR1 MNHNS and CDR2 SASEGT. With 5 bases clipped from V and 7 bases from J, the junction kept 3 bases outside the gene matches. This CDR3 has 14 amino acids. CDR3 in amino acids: CASSPGQGGEKLFF. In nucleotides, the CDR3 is TGTGCCAGCAGTCCGGGACAGGGGGGTGAAAAACTGTTTTTT.

The CDR3 here is CASSEGLQETQYF. Written as DNA, the CDR3 is TGTGCCAGCAGCGAGGGACTGCAAGAGACCCAGTACTTC. The rearrangement uses TRBV7-9 and TRBJ2-5; TRBD2 might be the D (6 bases). Germline CDR1 SEHNR, CDR2 FQNEAQ (reference sequence). This CDR3 is 13 amino acids long. Deletions cut 5 bases from V and 2 bases from J, with 9 bases between. Based on the CDR3 plus reference TRBV7-9 and TRBJ2-5, the full variable domain is DTGVSQNPRHKITKRGQNVTFRCDPISEHNRLYWYRQTLGQGPEFLTYFQNEAQLEKSRLLSDRFSAERPKGSFSTLEIQRTEQGDSAMYLCASSEGLQETQYFGPGTRLLVL.

The CDR3 loop is CSAKGLTYQETQYF. CDR3 bases: TGCAGCGCAAAGGGACTAACATACCAAGAGACCCAGTACTTC. V and J are TRBV29-1 and TRBJ2-5, with 7 bases identical to TRBD2. Germline CDR1 and CDR2: SQVTM and ANQGSEA. CDR3 length equals 14 residues. V was clipped by 7 bases and J by 0 bases; unmatched bases: 8.

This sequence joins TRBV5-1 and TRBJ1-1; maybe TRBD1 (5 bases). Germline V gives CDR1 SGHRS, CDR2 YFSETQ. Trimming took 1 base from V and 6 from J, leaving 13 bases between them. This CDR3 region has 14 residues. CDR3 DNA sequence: TGCGCCAGCAGCTTGATAGCAGGAGGGGCTGAAGCTTTCTTT. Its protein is CASSLIAGGAEAFF.

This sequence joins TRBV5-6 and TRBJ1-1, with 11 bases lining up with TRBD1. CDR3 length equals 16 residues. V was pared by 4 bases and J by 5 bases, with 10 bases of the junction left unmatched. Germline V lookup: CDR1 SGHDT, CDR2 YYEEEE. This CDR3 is CASSPRTGGYGTEAFF. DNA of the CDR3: TGTGCCAGCAGCCCGCGGACAGGGGGCTATGGGACTGAAGCTTTCTTT.

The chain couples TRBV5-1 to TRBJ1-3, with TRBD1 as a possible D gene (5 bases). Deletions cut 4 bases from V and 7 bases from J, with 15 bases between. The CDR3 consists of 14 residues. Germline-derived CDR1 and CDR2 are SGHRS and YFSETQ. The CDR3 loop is CASSPRDYGNTIYF. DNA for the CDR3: TGCGCCAGCAGCCCTCGGGACTACGGGAACACCATATATTTT.